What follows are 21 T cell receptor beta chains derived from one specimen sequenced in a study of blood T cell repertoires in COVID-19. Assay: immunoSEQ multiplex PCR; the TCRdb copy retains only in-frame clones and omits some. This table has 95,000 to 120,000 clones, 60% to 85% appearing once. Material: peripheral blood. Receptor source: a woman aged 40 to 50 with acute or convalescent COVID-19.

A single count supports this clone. CDR3 sequence reads: CASTPNQGSSYNEQFF. CDR3 coding DNA: TGTGCCAGTACCCCTAATCAGGGAAGCTCCTACAATGAGCAGTTCTTC. This sequence joins TRBV19 and TRBJ2-1; a weak D match, TRBD1 (5 bases). The germline CDR1 and CDR2 sequences are LNHDA and SQIVND (reference sequence). The CDR3 loop spans 16 amino acids. V was shortened by 7 bases and J by 0 bases, with 16 bases between the two germline ends.

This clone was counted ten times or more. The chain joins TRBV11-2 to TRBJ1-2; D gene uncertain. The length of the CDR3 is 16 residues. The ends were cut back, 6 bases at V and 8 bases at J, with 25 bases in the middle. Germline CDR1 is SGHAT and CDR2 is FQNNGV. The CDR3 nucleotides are TGTGCCAGCAGTCTTGAACCCAGCGGCGGGCTGGCGGGCTACACCTTC. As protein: CASSLEPSGGLAGYTF.

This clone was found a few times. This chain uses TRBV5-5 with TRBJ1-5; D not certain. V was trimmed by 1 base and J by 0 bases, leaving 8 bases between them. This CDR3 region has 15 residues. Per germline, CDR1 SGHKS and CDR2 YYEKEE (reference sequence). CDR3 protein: CASSLYPSSNQPQHF. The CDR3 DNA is TGTGCCAGCAGCTTGTACCCGAGTAGCAATCAGCCCCAGCATTTT.

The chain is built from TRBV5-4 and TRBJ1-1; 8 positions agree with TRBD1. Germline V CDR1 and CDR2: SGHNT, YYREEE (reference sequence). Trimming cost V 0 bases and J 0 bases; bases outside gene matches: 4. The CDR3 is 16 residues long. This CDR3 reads CASSLAMGQVNTEAFF. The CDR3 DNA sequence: TGTGCCAGCAGCTTGGCCATGGGACAGGTGAACACTGAAGCTTTCTTT.

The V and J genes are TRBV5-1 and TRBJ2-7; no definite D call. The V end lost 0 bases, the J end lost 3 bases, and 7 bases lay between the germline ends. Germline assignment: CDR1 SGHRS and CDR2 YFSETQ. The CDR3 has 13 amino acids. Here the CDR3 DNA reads TGCGCCAGCAGCTTGGGAAACATCTACGAGCAGTACTTC. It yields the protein CASSLGNIYEQYF.

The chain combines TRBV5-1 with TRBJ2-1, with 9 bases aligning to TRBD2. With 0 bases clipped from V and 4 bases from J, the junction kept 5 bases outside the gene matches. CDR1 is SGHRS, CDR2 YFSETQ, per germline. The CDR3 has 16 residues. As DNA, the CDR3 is TGCGCCAGCAGCTTGGTCTCGGGACTAGCTTACAATGAGCAGTTCTTC. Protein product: CASSLVSGLAYNEQFF. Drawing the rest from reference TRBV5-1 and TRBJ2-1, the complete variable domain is KAGVTQTPRYLIKTRGQQVTLSCSPISGHRSVSWYQQTPGQGLQFLFEYFSETQRNKGNFPGRFSGRQFSNSRSEMNVSTLELGDSALYLCASSLVSGLAYNEQFFGPGTRLTVL.

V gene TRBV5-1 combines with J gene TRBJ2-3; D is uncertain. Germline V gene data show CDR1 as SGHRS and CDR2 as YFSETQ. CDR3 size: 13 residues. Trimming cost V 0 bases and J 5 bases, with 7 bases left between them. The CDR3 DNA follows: TGCGCCAGCAGCTTGGATCCCCGAGATACGCAGTATTTT. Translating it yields CASSLDPRDTQYF.

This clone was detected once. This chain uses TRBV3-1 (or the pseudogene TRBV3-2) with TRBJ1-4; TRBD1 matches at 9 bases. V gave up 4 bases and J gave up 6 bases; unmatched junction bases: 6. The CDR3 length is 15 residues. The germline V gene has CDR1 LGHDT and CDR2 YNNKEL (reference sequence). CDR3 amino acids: CASSRYRDRDEKLFF. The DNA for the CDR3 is TGTGCCAGCAGCCGATACCGGGACAGGGATGAAAAACTGTTTTTT.

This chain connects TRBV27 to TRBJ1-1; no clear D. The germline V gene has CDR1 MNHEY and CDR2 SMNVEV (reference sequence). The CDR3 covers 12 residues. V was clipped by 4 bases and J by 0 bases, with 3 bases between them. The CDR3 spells CASSSVNTEAFF. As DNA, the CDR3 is TGTGCCAGCAGTTCCGTGAACACTGAAGCTTTCTTT.

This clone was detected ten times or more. The CDR3 loop is CANRGGDSPLHF. The CDR3 DNA follows: TGTGCCAACAGAGGGGGGGATTCACCCCTCCACTTT. The chain links TRBV28 to TRBJ1-6; D is possibly TRBD1 (6 bases). Trimming took 10 bases from V and 8 from J, leaving 12 bases between them. Germline V CDR1 and CDR2: MDHEN, SYDVKM. This CDR3 has 12 residues. The entire variable domain, with the rest obtained from reference TRBV28 and TRBJ1-6, is as follows: DVKVTQSSRYLVKRTGEKVFLECVQDMDHENMFWYRQDPGLGLRLIYFSYDVKMKEKGDIPEGYSVSREKKERFSLILESASTNQTSMYLCANRGGDSPLHFGNGTRLTVT.

CDR3 nucleotides: TGTGCTAGTGGTTTGGTACAGGTTGGTGGGGCAGGGTTCTACAATGAGCAGTTCTTC. Residues: CASGLVQVGGAGFYNEQFF. The genes are TRBV12-5 and TRBJ2-1; D may be TRBD1 (5 bases). The V gene's germline CDR1 is LGHNT and CDR2 FRNRAP. Trimming removed 0 bases at V and 3 bases at J, with 21 bases between. The CDR3 extends over 19 amino acids.

CDR3 nucleotides: TGTGCCTGGAAAACAGGGGCTTGGGGCTACACCTTC. It encodes CAWKTGAWGYTF. This chain uses TRBV30 with TRBJ1-2, with TRBD1 identical over 7 bases. From germline, CDR1 is GTSNPN and CDR2 SVGIG (reference sequence). V trimming: 4 bases; J trimming: 8 bases; junction bases outside the gene matches: 7. The CDR3 runs 12 residues.

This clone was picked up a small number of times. This chain's CDR3 is CASSWVGSYYGYTF. DNA of the CDR3: TGTGCCAGCAGCTGGGTGGGGAGCTACTATGGCTACACCTTC. V and J are TRBV28 and TRBJ1-2, with D unclear. This CDR3 comprises 14 residues. Germline V lookup: CDR1 MDHEN, CDR2 SYDVKM. V was cut by 6 bases and J by 3 bases, with 14 bases left in between.

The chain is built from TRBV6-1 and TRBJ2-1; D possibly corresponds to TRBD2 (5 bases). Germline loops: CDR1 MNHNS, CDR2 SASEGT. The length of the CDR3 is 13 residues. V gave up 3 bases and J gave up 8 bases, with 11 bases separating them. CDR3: CASSDFGGYEQFF. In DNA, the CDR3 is TGTGCCAGCAGTGATTTCGGAGGTTATGAGCAGTTCTTC.

The CDR3 DNA is TGTGCTAGTGGGGCCCGGACAGCCGGATACGAGCAGTACTTC. Translating it yields CASGARTAGYEQYF. V is TRBV12-5 and J is TRBJ2-7, with a possible D match to TRBD1 (6 bases). Germline V gene data show CDR1 as LGHNT and CDR2 as FRNRAP. Trimming left V 6 bases short and J 4 bases short, with 16 bases between. CDR3 length equals 14 residues.

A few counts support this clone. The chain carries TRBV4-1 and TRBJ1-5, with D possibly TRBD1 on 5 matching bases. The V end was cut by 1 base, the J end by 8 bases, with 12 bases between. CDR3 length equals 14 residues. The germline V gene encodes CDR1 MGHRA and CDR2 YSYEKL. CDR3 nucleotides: TGCGCCAGCAGCCAAGCAGGGCTGCCGGAGCCCCAGCATTTT. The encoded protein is CASSQAGLPEPQHF.

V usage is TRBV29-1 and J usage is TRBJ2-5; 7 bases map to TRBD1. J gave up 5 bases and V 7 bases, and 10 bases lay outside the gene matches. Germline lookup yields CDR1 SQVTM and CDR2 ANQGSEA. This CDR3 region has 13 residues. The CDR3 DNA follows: TGCAGCGCCACGGAAGGGGGCTCGGAGACCCAGTACTTC. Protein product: CSATEGGSETQYF.

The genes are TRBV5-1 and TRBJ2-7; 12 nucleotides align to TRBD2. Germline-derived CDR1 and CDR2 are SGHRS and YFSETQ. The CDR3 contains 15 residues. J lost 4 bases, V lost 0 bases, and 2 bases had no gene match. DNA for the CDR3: TGCGCCAGCAGCTTGGACGGGACTAGCGGGTACGAGCAGTACTTC. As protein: CASSLDGTSGYEQYF.

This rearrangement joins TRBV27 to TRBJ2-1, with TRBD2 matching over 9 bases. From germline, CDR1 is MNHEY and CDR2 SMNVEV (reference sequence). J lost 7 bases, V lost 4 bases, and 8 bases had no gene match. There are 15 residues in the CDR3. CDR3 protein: CASSYGGGAGNEQFF. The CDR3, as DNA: TGTGCCAGCAGTTACGGCGGGGGGGCCGGAAATGAGCAGTTCTTC.

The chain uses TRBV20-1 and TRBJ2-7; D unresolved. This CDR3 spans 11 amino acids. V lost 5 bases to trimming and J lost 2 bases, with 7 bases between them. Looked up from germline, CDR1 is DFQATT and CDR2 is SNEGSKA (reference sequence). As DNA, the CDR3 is TGCAGTGCTTATCGCGCCTACGAGCAGTACTTC. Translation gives CSAYRAYEQYF.

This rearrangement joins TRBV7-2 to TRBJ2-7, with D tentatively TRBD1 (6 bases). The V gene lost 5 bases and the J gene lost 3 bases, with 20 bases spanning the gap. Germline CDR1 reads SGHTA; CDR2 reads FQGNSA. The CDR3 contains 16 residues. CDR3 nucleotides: TGTGCCAGCAGCCCCCCAGGGGCGCCGGACCTCTACGAGCAGTACTTC. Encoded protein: CASSPPGAPDLYEQYF.